This entry lists 6 T cell receptor beta chains sequenced from one sample in a study of neurological immune-mediated disorders. A single record per CDR3 protein comes from TCRdb applying MiXCR to the 5' RACE reads. The sample has tens of thousands of distinct CDR3 sequences, approximately 5.2% seen once; the top ten hold around 7%. Sequences were obtained from PBMCs. Receptors originate from a man between 18 and 35 years old with multiple sclerosis.

With respect to this clonotype: A much larger clonotype is one base distant, so this may be a read error. V and J are TRBV15 and TRBJ2-2, with D possibly matching TRBD2 (5 bases). The germline gives CDR1 LNHNV, CDR2 YYDKDF (reference sequence). This CDR3 region has 14 residues. The CDR3 region is CATRADPNTGEPFF. The CDR3 nucleotides are TGTGCCACCAGGGCAGACCCGAACACCGGGGAGCCGTTTTTT.

There are many counts of this clonotype. The J gene is TRBJ2-5, the V gene TRBV10-3, with TRBD1 matching over 7 bases. This CDR3 comprises 13 residues. After removal of 11 bases from V and 4 bases from J, the junction contained 10 bases not matched to a gene. The germline V gene encodes CDR1 ENHRY and CDR2 SYGVKD. Written as DNA, the CDR3 is TGTGCCTCTTTGACAGGGCTTGGAGAGACCCAGTACTTC. It translates to CASLTGLGETQYF.

This clonotype has at least ten counts. The chain is built from TRBV28 and TRBJ1-1; weak D call: TRBD1 (6 bases). From germline, CDR1 is MDHEN and CDR2 SYDVKM. The V end was cut by 2 bases, the J end by 11 bases, with 9 bases between. There are 11 residues in the CDR3. CDR3 bases: TGTGCCAGCAGTTTACAGGGGCTCGCTTTCTTT. Its protein product is CASSLQGLAFF.

This clonotype was detected ten times or more. The gene calls are TRBV7-2 and TRBJ1-6; D is undetermined. The CDR3 contains 15 residues. V was pared by 4 bases and J by 4 bases, with 11 bases between. Germline V lookup: CDR1 SGHTA, CDR2 FQGNSA. The DNA for the CDR3 is TGTGCCAGCAGCTCCAACGGGGTATATAATTCACCCCTCCACTTT. Protein sequence: CASSSNGVYNSPLHF.

This clonotype has at least ten counts. The chain carries TRBV5-1 and TRBJ2-2; tentative D call: TRBD2 (5 bases). This CDR3 spans 14 amino acids. V lost 6 bases and J 6 bases, leaving 15 bases between the germline ends. Germline CDR1 reads SGHRS; CDR2 reads YFSETQ. The CDR3: CASNVEVGAGELFF. CDR3 bases: TGCGCCAGCAATGTGGAGGTTGGGGCCGGGGAGCTGTTTTTT.

This chain connects TRBV20-1 to TRBJ2-5, with D possibly being TRBD1 or TRBD2 (5 bases each). The CDR3 consists of 13 residues. CDR1 and CDR2 from the germline V gene are DFQATT and SNEGSKA (reference sequence). Trimming removed 3 bases from V and 4 bases from J, with 12 bases in between. The CDR3 region has the DNA TGCAGTGCTAGTACGAGGGGCCGAGAGACCCAGTACTTC. Translating gives CSASTRGRETQYF.